Shown below are 26 T cell receptor beta chains from a single sample sequenced in a study of T cell responses to AZD1222 COVID-19 vaccine. Using immunoSEQ multiplex PCR, the repertoire was profiled, and TCRdb retains in-frame clones only, with some absent. This sample has around 100,000 clones, with roughly 90% found just once. Sequences were derived from peripheral blood, sampled on day 0 of AZD1222 vaccination. Receptors originate from an adult in good health.

V gene TRBV7-2 combines with J gene TRBJ1-6; 9 bases map to TRBD1. The germline CDR1 and CDR2 sequences are SGHTA and FQGNSA. V lost 5 bases, J lost 9 bases, and 11 bases stayed unmatched. The CDR3 covers 16 residues. CDR3 amino acids: CASSPETGGIGSPLHF. For the CDR3, the DNA is TGTGCCAGCAGCCCTGAGACAGGGGGAATAGGTTCACCCCTCCACTTT.

The CDR3 DNA reads TGTGCCAGCAGTCGACAGGGAGACAATGAGCAGTTCTTC. Its protein is CASSRQGDNEQFF. This chain connects TRBV3-1 (or the pseudogene TRBV3-2) to TRBJ2-1, with 7 bases that match TRBD1. V shed 6 bases and J 5 bases; nucleotides not matched to a gene: 4. The CDR3 runs to 13 residues. CDR1 LGHDT and CDR2 YNNKEL come from the germline V gene (reference sequence).

This rearrangement joins TRBV7-6 to TRBJ1-3, with D perhaps matching TRBD1 (5 bases). V gave up 0 bases and J gave up 0 bases, with 18 bases separating them. Germline CDR1 reads SGHVS; CDR2 reads FNYEAQ. The CDR3 length is 19 residues. CDR3 loop: CASSLAVAAGTSSGNTIYF. The CDR3 DNA reads TGTGCCAGCAGCTTAGCGGTTGCTGCGGGGACCTCCTCTGGAAACACCATATATTTT.

The rearrangement uses TRBV24-1 and TRBJ2-3; 7 bases line up with TRBD2. CDR1 is KGHDR, CDR2 SFDVKD, per germline. The CDR3 is 15 amino acids. Losses at the gene ends were 2 bases for V and 2 bases for J; bases not matched to a gene: 3. The CDR3: CATSDSAGPTDTQYF. The CDR3 DNA reads TGTGCCACCAGTGATTCAGCGGGGCCCACAGATACGCAGTATTTT.

The rearrangement links TRBV6-6 to TRBJ2-7; no clear D. Germline assignment: CDR1 MNHNY and CDR2 SVGAGI (reference sequence). The V end lost 0 bases, the J end lost 2 bases, and 5 bases lay between the germline ends. The CDR3 is made up of 13 amino acids. CDR3 bases: TGTGCCAGCAGTTACTCGTGGCCCTACGAGCAGTACTTC. Translating it yields CASSYSWPYEQYF.

This chain links TRBV2 with TRBJ1-4; possibly TRBD1 for D (5 bases). Germline CDR1 SNHLY, CDR2 FYNNEI. V dropped 4 bases and J dropped 7 bases, with 13 bases sitting between them. The CDR3 loop spans 14 amino acids. The CDR3 loop is CASSGGEGSEKLFF. Here the CDR3 DNA reads TGTGCCAGCAGTGGGGGGGAAGGGAGTGAAAAACTGTTTTTT.

The table lists this clone with a few counts. The chain recombines TRBV29-1 with TRBJ2-3; unclear D gene. V was clipped by 1 base and J by 0 bases, with 11 bases between them. CDR3 length: 15 amino acids. The germline V gene has CDR1 SQVTM and CDR2 ANQGSEA. The CDR3, as DNA: TGCAGCGTTGAAGTGGCGACGACTAGCACAGATACGCAGTATTTT. Amino acid sequence: CSVEVATTSTDTQYF.

The chain has TRBV4-3 and TRBJ2-7; D is unresolved. The length of the CDR3 is 15 residues. Trimming pared 0 bases from V and 0 bases from J, leaving 9 bases between. Looked up from germline, CDR1 is LGHNA and CDR2 is YSLEER. The CDR3 DNA reads as TGCGCCAGCAGCCAAGATCGTGAAGCCTCCTACGAGCAGTACTTC. This gives the protein CASSQDREASYEQYF.

The rearrangement links TRBV9 to TRBJ2-1, with 9 bases that match TRBD2. The CDR3 is 14 amino acids. V shed 8 bases, J shed 9 bases, and the junction held 12 bases outside the gene matches. Germline-derived CDR1 and CDR2 are SGDLS and YYNGEE. The CDR3 DNA reads TGTGCCAGTGGATGGGTAGCGGGAGAGGGTGAGCAGTTCTTC. As protein: CASGWVAGEGEQFF. Drawing the rest from reference TRBV9 and TRBJ2-1, the complete variable domain is DSGVTQTPKHLITATGQRVTLRCSPRSGDLSVYWYQQSLDQGLQFLIQYYNGEERAKGNILERFSAQQFPDLHSELNLSSLELGDSALYFCASGWVAGEGEQFFGPGTRLTVL.

The chain joins TRBV18 to TRBJ2-1; 10 bases align to TRBD2. The CDR3 covers 16 residues. The germline V gene has CDR1 KGHSH and CDR2 LQKENI. V shed 5 bases, J shed 10 bases, and the junction held 14 bases outside the gene matches. CDR3 residues: CASSGIGTSVTGEQFF. DNA of the CDR3: TGTGCCAGCTCAGGCATAGGGACTAGCGTCACGGGGGAGCAGTTCTTC.

The V call is TRBV5-1, the J call TRBJ2-1; D gene ambiguous. CDR1 and CDR2 from the germline V gene are SGHRS and YFSETQ. The CDR3 totals 16 residues. The germline V and J ends were trimmed by 1 base and 0 bases, with 11 bases remaining between them. This CDR3 is CASSLSPRNSYNEQFF. The CDR3 nucleotides read TGCGCCAGCAGCTTGAGTCCCAGAAACTCCTACAATGAGCAGTTCTTC.

The chain combines TRBV11-2 with TRBJ2-2, with D perhaps TRBD1 (6 bases). V shed 5 bases and J shed 9 bases, with 13 bases lying between them. The CDR3 is 13 residues long. The germline CDR1 and CDR2 sequences are SGHAT and FQNNGV. CDR3 nucleotides: TGTGCCAGCAGCCCGGACAGACTGAGGGAGCTGTTTTTT. Translated, it gives CASSPDRLRELFF.

V is TRBV29-1 and J is TRBJ1-2, with D possibly TRBD1 on 5 matching bases. Trimming pared 3 bases from V and 3 bases from J, leaving 8 bases between. The CDR3 extends over 12 amino acids. Germline CDR1 is SQVTM and CDR2 is ANQGSEA. The CDR3 loop is CSVDQGDYGYTF. In DNA form, the CDR3 reads TGCAGCGTTGACCAGGGCGACTATGGCTACACCTTC.

V and J are TRBV7-3 and TRBJ2-3; 7 bases agree with TRBD1. The trim removed 3 bases at V and 2 bases at J, leaving 2 bases unmatched. Germline-derived CDR1 and CDR2 are SGHTA and FQGTGA. The CDR3 covers 14 residues. DNA for the CDR3: TGTGCCAGCAGCTTGGGACAGTCCACAGATACGCAGTATTTT. This gives the protein CASSLGQSTDTQYF.

CDR3 coding DNA: TGTGCCAGCAGGAGCTCCTATAATTCACCCCTCCACTTT. Translating gives CASRSSYNSPLHF. This chain links TRBV25-1 with TRBJ1-6; D not resolved. This CDR3 is 13 amino acids long. Looked up from germline, CDR1 is MGHDK and CDR2 is SYGVNS. Trimming shortened V by 6 bases and J by 0 bases, and 3 bases separated the two germline ends.

The chain combines TRBV9 with TRBJ1-6; D is ambiguous. The CDR3 has 14 amino acids. The germline CDR1 and CDR2 sequences are SGDLS and YYNGEE. Trimming cost V 4 bases and J 6 bases, with 11 bases left between them. This CDR3 is CASSPLPSNSPLHF. Here the CDR3 DNA reads TGTGCCAGCAGCCCGCTGCCTAGTAATTCACCCCTCCACTTT.

The gene calls are TRBV4-1 and TRBJ2-1; no clear D. The CDR3 is 12 amino acids. In germline, CDR1 is MGHRA, CDR2 YSYEKL. Deletions cut 4 bases from V and 7 bases from J, with 8 bases between. This CDR3 is CASSRRENEQFF. CDR3 DNA: TGCGCCAGCAGCCGGAGAGAAAATGAGCAGTTCTTC.

V usage is TRBV3-1 (or the pseudogene TRBV3-2) and J usage is TRBJ2-7; D perhaps matches TRBD2 (6 bases). V lost 4 bases, J lost 3 bases, and 19 bases lay in between. The germline gives CDR1 LGHDT, CDR2 YNNKEL (reference sequence). This CDR3 comprises 16 residues. The CDR3 sequence: CASSRSWAGMGYEQYF. The CDR3 DNA is TGTGCCAGCAGCCGGTCGTGGGCGGGGATGGGCTACGAGCAGTACTTC.

The chain couples TRBV28 to TRBJ1-6, with D unclear. The CDR3 consists of 14 residues. The V and J ends lost 6 bases and 5 bases respectively, with 11 bases between them. Germline V lookup: CDR1 MDHEN, CDR2 SYDVKM. The CDR3 bases are TGTGCCAGCAGAGGCTTGGTTGATAATTCACCCCTCCACTTT. Amino acid sequence: CASRGLVDNSPLHF.

The V and J genes are TRBV20-1 and TRBJ1-2; D may be TRBD1 (5 bases). The CDR3 consists of 11 residues. Germline-derived CDR1 and CDR2 are DFQATT and SNEGSKA (reference sequence). The V end lost 6 bases, the J end lost 6 bases, and 11 bases lay between the germline ends. CDR3 amino acids: CSAPRGDGYTF. The CDR3 DNA follows: TGCAGTGCCCCCCGGGGGGATGGCTACACCTTC.

The chain has TRBV9 and TRBJ2-1; D not resolved. CDR1 is SGDLS, CDR2 YYNGEE, per germline. The CDR3 loop spans 15 amino acids. Trimming shortened V by 0 bases and J by 0 bases, and 7 bases separated the two germline ends. CDR3 DNA: TGTGCCAGCAGCGTAGCGGATAGCTCCTACAATGAGCAGTTCTTC. Protein product: CASSVADSSYNEQFF. Together with reference TRBV9 and TRBJ2-1, the CDR3 gives the full variable domain: DSGVTQTPKHLITATGQRVTLRCSPRSGDLSVYWYQQSLDQGLQFLIQYYNGEERAKGNILERFSAQQFPDLHSELNLSSLELGDSALYFCASSVADSSYNEQFFGPGTRLTVL.

The genes are TRBV28 and TRBJ1-5; D ambiguous. CDR1 and CDR2 (germline): MDHEN, SYDVKM. The CDR3 contains 16 residues. V was cut by 3 bases and J by 3 bases, with 15 bases left in between. The CDR3 protein is CASSLSHGSYNQPQHF. CDR3 bases: TGTGCCAGCAGTTTGAGTCACGGATCTTACAATCAGCCCCAGCATTTT.

The chain has TRBV28 and TRBJ2-5; 8 positions agree with TRBD1. The V gene's germline CDR1 is MDHEN and CDR2 SYDVKM. V trimming: 5 bases; J trimming: 3 bases; junction bases outside the gene matches: 5. This CDR3 has 14 residues. The CDR3 region is CASSPQGAEETQYF. The CDR3 DNA sequence: TGTGCCAGCAGTCCCCAGGGGGCGGAAGAGACCCAGTACTTC.

V gene TRBV4-3 combines with J gene TRBJ2-7; 9 positions match TRBD1. The CDR3 is made up of 15 amino acids. Per the germline V gene, CDR1 is LGHNA and CDR2 is YSLEER. With V trimmed by 0 bases and J by 6 bases, 6 bases remained unmatched. In nucleotides, the CDR3 is TGCGCCAGCAGCCAAGATAAGGGGACAGGGTTCGAGCAGTACTTC. Its protein product is CASSQDKGTGFEQYF.

This clone has just one count. The chain is built from TRBV5-4 and TRBJ2-6; perhaps TRBD1 as D (5 bases). The germline CDR1 and CDR2 sequences are SGHNT and YYREEE (reference sequence). This CDR3 is 17 amino acids long. The germline V and J ends were trimmed by 4 bases and 2 bases, with 16 bases remaining between them. CDR3 region: CASSPLSRVTGANVLTF. The CDR3 region has the DNA TGTGCCAGCAGCCCTCTTTCCAGGGTAACTGGGGCCAACGTCCTGACTTTC.

This clone was found a few times. The rearrangement uses TRBV12-5 and TRBJ2-7; weak D call: TRBD2 (5 bases). This CDR3 spans 16 amino acids. V was pared by 1 base and J by 0 bases, with 13 bases between. Germline lookup yields CDR1 LGHNT and CDR2 FRNRAP. For the CDR3, the DNA is TGTGCTAGTGGTTTGGACTCGACGGGGAGCTCCTACGAGCAGTACTTC. Translated: CASGLDSTGSSYEQYF.